Below, 7 T cell receptor beta chains from the same sample are listed, as sequenced in a study of human T cells and chemical hapten exposure. MiXCR, run by TCRdb on the RACE reads, gives a single entry per CDR3 protein. The sample lists 300,000 to 400,000 distinct CDR3 sequences, 6% to 8.5% occurring once. Time point given: patch test 1, 2 weeks after DPC sensitization. Noted treatment: therapeutic diphenylcyclopropenone sensitization with weekly scalp DPC. The source was whole blood, collected in connection with sensitization to the hapten diphenylcyclopropenone (DPC). The receptor source for this set is a woman under 30 with alopecia areata. Some clones in this sample may be carry-over from other donors' samples.

This chain uses TRBV7-2 with TRBJ1-2, with 7 bases matching TRBD1. This CDR3 has 15 residues. Germline CDR1 is SGHTA and CDR2 is FQGNSA. V lost 4 bases to trimming and J lost 2 bases; unmatched junction nucleotides: 7. The CDR3 reads CASSSGQEPNYGYTF. In DNA, the CDR3 is TGTGCCAGCAGCTCCGGACAGGAGCCGAACTATGGCTACACCTTC.

This clonotype showed up just a few times. The genes are TRBV5-1 and TRBJ1-1, with D maybe TRBD1 (5 bases). V lost 4 bases and J lost 7, with 20 bases in between. This CDR3 region has 15 residues. Germline V CDR1 and CDR2: SGHRS, YFSETQ. CDR3 protein: CASSIKPGRRIEAFF. CDR3 nucleotides: TGCGCCAGCAGCATAAAACCGGGACGGAGAATTGAAGCTTTCTTT.

This sequence joins TRBV7-9 and TRBJ1-2, with TRBD1 matching over 7 bases. CDR1 is SEHNR and CDR2 is FQNEAQ in the germline V gene (reference sequence). This CDR3 comprises 14 residues. V lost 4 bases to trimming and J lost 2 bases; unmatched junction nucleotides: 4. The CDR3 DNA reads as TGTGCCAGCAGCTGGTGGGACAGCAACTATGGCTACACCTTC. This sequence encodes CASSWWDSNYGYTF.

This clonotype occurred many times. The V gene is TRBV6-2 or TRBV6-3, the J gene TRBJ1-1; no firm D call. Germline V gives CDR1 MNHEY, CDR2 SVGEGT. This CDR3 has 17 amino acids. Trimming stripped 2 bases from V and 8 bases from J, with 24 bases between. In DNA form, the CDR3 reads TGTGCCAGCAGTTACAATCCAGTCTCGGCTGCTGGAGCAGAAGCTTTCTTT. As protein: CASSYNPVSAAGAEAFF.

This clonotype was observed a handful of times. In nucleotides, the CDR3 is TGTGCCAGCAGCTTGGGGAGGACAGGGGGCTTCCGGGGACAGGTCTACAATGAGCAGTTCTTC. Its protein product is CASSLGRTGGFRGQVYNEQFF. The chain couples TRBV7-8 to TRBJ2-1, with TRBD1 matching 11 bases. This CDR3 spans 21 amino acids. V lost 3 bases, J lost 3 bases, and 19 bases stayed unmatched. The V gene's germline CDR1 is SGHVS and CDR2 FQNEAQ.

Ten or more counts support this clonotype. The chain joins TRBV7-9 to TRBJ2-3; TRBD1 matches 8 bases. V gave up 7 bases and J gave up 4 bases; unmatched junction bases: 7. This CDR3 has 14 residues. CDR1 SEHNR and CDR2 FQNEAQ come from the germline V gene (reference sequence). In nucleotides, the CDR3 is TGTGCCAGCACAATACAGGGGGTGGCAGATACGCAGTATTTT. This gives the protein CASTIQGVADTQYF.

In this sample, this clonotype turned up a few times. The V call is TRBV5-4, the J call TRBJ1-1; possible D gene TRBD1, 6 bases. Trimming shortened V by 2 bases and J by 1 base, and 12 bases separated the two germline ends. The CDR3 is made up of 15 amino acids. CDR1 and CDR2 (germline): SGHNT, YYREEE (reference sequence). The DNA for the CDR3 is TGTGCCAGCAGCTTCGGTGGCAGGGGGAACACTGAAGCTTTCTTT. The encoded protein is CASSFGGRGNTEAFF. The variable domain in full, with the rest retrieved from reference TRBV5-4 and TRBJ1-1, is ETGVTQSPTHLIKTRGQQVTLRCSSQSGHNTVSWYQQALGQGPQFIFQYYREEENGRGNFPPRFSGLQFPNYSSELNVNALELDDSALYLCASSFGGRGNTEAFFGQGTRLTVV.